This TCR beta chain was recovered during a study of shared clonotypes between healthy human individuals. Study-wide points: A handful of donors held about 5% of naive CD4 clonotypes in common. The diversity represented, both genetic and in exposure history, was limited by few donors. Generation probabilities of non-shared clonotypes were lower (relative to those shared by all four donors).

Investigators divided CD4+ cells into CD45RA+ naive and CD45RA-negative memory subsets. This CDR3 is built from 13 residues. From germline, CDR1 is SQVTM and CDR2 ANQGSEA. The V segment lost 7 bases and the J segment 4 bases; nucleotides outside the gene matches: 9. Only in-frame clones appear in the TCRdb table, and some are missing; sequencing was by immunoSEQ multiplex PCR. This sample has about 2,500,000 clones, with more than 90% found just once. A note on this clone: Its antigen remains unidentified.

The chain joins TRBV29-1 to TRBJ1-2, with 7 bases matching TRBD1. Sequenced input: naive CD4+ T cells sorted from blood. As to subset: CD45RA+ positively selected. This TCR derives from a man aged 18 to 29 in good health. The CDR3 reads CSAQPGQSYGYTF. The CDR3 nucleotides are TGCAGCGCACAGCCGGGACAGTCCTATGGCTACACCTTC.